This TCR beta chain originates from a study of CD8 T cells in Susac syndrome. Germline V gives CDR1 SGHRS, CDR2 YFSETQ. J was trimmed by 5 bases and V by 5 bases; bases with no gene match: 8. CDR3 length: 14 residues. RNA totalling 0.5 to 1 ug underwent reverse transcription with random hexamers. TCRdb used MiXCR to reprocess the immunoSEQ multiplex PCR reads, holding one entry per CDR3 protein. This sample yields hundreds of thousands of distinct CDR3 sequences, of which approximately 94% are seen a single time; about 0.14% belongs to the top ten. What was sequenced was CD4+ T cells from PBMCs. This TCR was recovered from a human donor with Susac syndrome. The V call is TRBV5-1, the J call TRBJ1-2; 8 nucleotides line up with TRBD1. In DNA, the CDR3 is TGCGCCAGCAGTTTAGACAACAGGGGGTATGGCTACACCTTC. Amino acid sequence: CASSLDNRGYGYTF. Filled out from reference TRBV5-1 and TRBJ1-2, the complete variable domain reads KAGVTQTPRYLIKTRGQQVTLSCSPISGHRSVSWYQQTPGQGLQFLFEYFSETQRNKGNFPGRFSGRQFSNSRSEMNVSTLELGDSALYLCASSLDNRGYGYTFGSGTRLTVV.